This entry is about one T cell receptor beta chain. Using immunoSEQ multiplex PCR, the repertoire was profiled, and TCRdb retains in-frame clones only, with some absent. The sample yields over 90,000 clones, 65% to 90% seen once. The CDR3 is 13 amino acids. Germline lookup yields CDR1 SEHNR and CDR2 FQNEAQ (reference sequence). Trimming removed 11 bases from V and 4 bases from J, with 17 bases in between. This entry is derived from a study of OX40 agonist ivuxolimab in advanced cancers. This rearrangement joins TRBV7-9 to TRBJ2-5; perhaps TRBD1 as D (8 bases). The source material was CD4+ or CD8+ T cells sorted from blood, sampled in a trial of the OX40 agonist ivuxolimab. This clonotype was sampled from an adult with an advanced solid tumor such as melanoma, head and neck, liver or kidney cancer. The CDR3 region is CAEDTGGAETQYF. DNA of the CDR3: TGTGCCGAGGATACAGGGGGGGCAGAGACCCAGTACTTC.